These T cell receptor beta chains were read from a single sample in a study of identical twins. TCRdb independently ran MiXCR on the 5' RACE reads; one entry per CDR3 protein. The table has about 260,000 distinct CDR3 sequences, around 6.6% seen once. A further study also used this sample, focusing on yellow fever vaccine responses in identical twins.

The sequenced material came from memory (CD45RO+) T cells sorted from blood. These receptors all stem from a woman younger than 30 in good health. The CDR3 runs from the conserved cysteine through the conserved F or W. D genes are given only for firm matches. Clone size is shown for a subset of rows, as once, few, many or a class of expanded clone.

D gene,J gene,V gene,clone size,CDR3 DNA,CDR3 protein
-,TRBJ2-2,TRBV7-2,few,TGTGCCAGCAGCTTATCGTATAGGGACGGCACCGGGGAGCTGTTTTTT,CASSLSYRDGTGELFF
TRBD2,TRBJ2-3,TRBV7-8,-,TGTGCCAGCAGCCCCAGAGGGACTAGCGGGAAGTACGGGACAGATACGCAGTATTTT,CASSPRGTSGKYGTDTQYF
-,TRBJ1-2,TRBV4-1,many,TGCGCCAGCAGCCAAGGAACGACCAGTGAATATGGCTACACCTTC,CASSQGTTSEYGYTF
-,TRBJ2-1,TRBV7-2,many,TGTGCCAGCAGCCTGGGCCCCAGCTTGGTCAAAGTCAATGAGCAGTTCTTC,CASSLGPSLVKVNEQFF
-,TRBJ2-2,TRBV10-3,-,TGTGCCATCAGTGAGTCTGGCGGATACACCGGGGAGCTGTTTTTT,CAISESGGYTGELFF
TRBD1,TRBJ2-2,TRBV12-3/TRBV12-4,-,TGTGCCAGCAGTCATTCCGACAGGGGGGACACCGGGGAGCTGTTTTTT,CASSHSDRGDTGELFF
TRBD1,TRBJ2-7,TRBV12-3/TRBV12-4,many,TGTGCCAGCAGTTTTGGCTCGGGACAGGGGGGCTACGAGCAGTACTTC,CASSFGSGQGGYEQYF
-,TRBJ2-3,TRBV12-3/TRBV12-4,many,TGTGCCAGCAGTCTAGGGACGTCTAGCACAGATACGCAGTATTTT,CASSLGTSSTDTQYF
-,TRBJ2-1,TRBV12-3/TRBV12-4,many,TGTGCCAGCAGAAAAGACAGGAGCCCCTACAATGAGCAGTTCTTC,CASRKDRSPYNEQFF
-,TRBJ2-5,TRBV12-3/TRBV12-4,-,TGTGCCAGCAGTCCCAGCTCCCGGGGGGAGACCCAGTACTTC,CASSPSSRGETQYF
TRBD2,TRBJ2-3,TRBV5-1,many,TGCGCCAGCAGCCTAGCCACCGGGACTAGCGGGACAGATACGCAGTATTTT,CASSLATGTSGTDTQYF
-,TRBJ2-1,TRBV7-2,many,TGTGCCAGCAGCTTATCCTCTCTGGATGAGCAGTTCTTC,CASSLSSLDEQFF
TRBD1,TRBJ2-3,TRBV5-1,few,TGCGCCAGCAGCTTGGGGGGGACAGGGTACGCAGATACGCAGTATTTT,CASSLGGTGYADTQYF
TRBD1,TRBJ2-6,TRBV5-1,many,TGCGCCAGCAGCTTAGGGACAGGGCTGAACTCTGGGGCCAACGTCCTGACTTTC,CASSLGTGLNSGANVLTF
TRBD1,TRBJ1-2,TRBV28,few,TGTGCCAGCAGTTTTCAGGGACAGGGGATTTACTATGGCTACACCTTC,CASSFQGQGIYYGYTF